These 10 T cell receptor beta chains came from one sample sequenced in a study of response to subunit inactivated influenza vaccine (dated by TCRdb to the late 2010s). Libraries were prepared through RT-PCR. Instrument used: Illumina HiSeq 2500. TCRdb's own reprocessing of the public reads used fastp at Q25 and MiXCR and kept productive beta chains. CDR3 protein sequences are deduplicated, and each keeps its most common genes and DNA. In this sample the table shows 550,000 to 650,000 distinct CDR3 sequences, about an eighth of which occur a single time. The ten most abundant clones make up roughly 10% of the sample. Specimen: PBMCs from blood, collected on the day of vaccination. These receptors came from a man aged 50-59 years who received an inactivated influenza vaccine. Donor details come from another sample of the same person, matched by shared clones.

This clonotype was observed a few times. The genes are TRBV6-1 and TRBJ2-1; TRBD2 agrees at 7 bases. Germline values: CDR1 MNHNS, CDR2 SASEGT. The CDR3 consists of 16 residues. V gave up 3 bases and J gave up 4 bases; unmatched junction bases: 9. The CDR3 DNA is TGTGCCAGCAGTGAGGGGTACAGCGGGGTGTACAATGAGCAGTTCTTC. This translates into CASSEGYSGVYNEQFF.

This clonotype was counted ten times or more. V gene TRBV10-3 combines with J gene TRBJ1-2; D remains unclear. Trimming took 4 bases from V and 5 from J, leaving 8 bases between them. From germline, CDR1 is ENHRY and CDR2 SYGVKD. The CDR3 consists of 12 residues. The CDR3 loop is CAISGTAYGYTF. CDR3 nucleotides: TGTGCCATCAGTGGTACGGCATATGGCTACACCTTC.

This clonotype was seen more than once but under ten times. The rearrangement links TRBV5-1 to TRBJ2-2, with TRBD1 as a possible D gene (6 bases). Trimming cost V 1 base and J 1 base, with 17 bases left between them. Per the germline V gene, CDR1 is SGHRS and CDR2 is YFSETQ. The CDR3 spans 18 residues. In DNA, the CDR3 is TGCGCCAGCAGCTTGTTACAGGGAAATCGGCTGAACACCGGGGAGCTGTTTTTT. Translation: CASSLLQGNRLNTGELFF.

This clonotype was detected only a few times. V and J are TRBV14 and TRBJ2-3; 11 positions agree with TRBD2. CDR3 size: 16 residues. Looked up from germline, CDR1 is SGHDN and CDR2 is FVKESK. Trimming cost V 4 bases and J 2 bases; bases outside gene matches: 5. The DNA of the CDR3 is TGTGCCAGCAGCCCCGCTAGCGGGAGGTTCACAGATACGCAGTATTTT. This translates into CASSPASGRFTDTQYF.

This clonotype turned up a few times. The chain carries TRBV7-8 and TRBJ1-2, with D unclear. Trimming removed 0 bases from V and 1 base from J, with 9 bases in between. CDR3 length equals 15 residues. CDR1 and CDR2 (germline): SGHVS, FQNEAQ. The CDR3 DNA sequence: TGTGCCAGCAGCTTAGCGCTTCAGAATAACTATGGCTACACCTTC. Translating it yields CASSLALQNNYGYTF.

In this sample, this clonotype turned up a few times. V and J are TRBV15 and TRBJ2-2, with TRBD2 matching over 7 bases. This CDR3 contains 14 residues. J was trimmed by 7 bases and V by 3 bases; bases with no gene match: 5. Germline V lookup: CDR1 LNHNV, CDR2 YYDKDF (reference sequence). The CDR3 bases are TGTGCCACCAGCAGTCTAGCGGCAAGCGGGGAGCTGTTTTTT. This encodes CATSSLAASGELFF.

This clonotype appeared a few times. V is TRBV29-1 and J is TRBJ1-1, with D unclear. Germline V gene lookup returns CDR1 SQVTM and CDR2 ANQGSEA. CDR3 length equals 12 residues. Between the trimmed V and J ends, which lost 4 bases and 1 base, there was a span of 7 bases. The CDR3 is CSVGGGNTEAFF. Written as DNA, the CDR3 is TGCAGCGTTGGCGGAGGGAACACTGAAGCTTTCTTT. Complete variable domain (other parts from reference TRBV29-1 and TRBJ1-1): SAVISQKPSRDICQRGTSLTIQCQVDSQVTMMFWYRQQPGQSLTLIATANQGSEATYESGFVIDKFPISRPNLTFSTLTVSNMSPEDSSIYLCSVGGGNTEAFFGQGTRLTVV.

The chain links TRBV6-2 or TRBV6-3 to TRBJ2-1; 14 nucleotides align to TRBD2. V lost 4 bases, J lost 8 bases, and 19 bases stayed unmatched. The CDR3 loop spans 20 amino acids. Germline V lookup: CDR1 MNHEY, CDR2 SVGEGT. As DNA, the CDR3 is TGTGCCAGCAGTTCCGCGACTAGCGGGAGGGCTGCCATCAGGGGCTATGAGCAGTTCTTC. Its protein is CASSSATSGRAAIRGYEQFF.

This rearrangement joins TRBV7-2 to TRBJ2-3; unclear D gene. Trimming removed 3 bases at V and 3 bases at J, with 10 bases between. Germline V CDR1 and CDR2: SGHTA, FQGNSA. The CDR3 contains 14 residues. CDR3 nucleotide sequence: TGTGCCAGCAGCTTCTTCCTGGGGACAGATACGCAGTATTTT. Translating gives CASSFFLGTDTQYF.

This clonotype has more than one count but fewer than ten. The rearrangement links TRBV6-1 to TRBJ2-7, with no clear D. CDR1 and CDR2 from the germline V gene are MNHNS and SASEGT. The germline V and J ends were trimmed by 0 bases and 5 bases, with 11 bases remaining between them. The CDR3 loop spans 14 amino acids. This CDR3 reads CASSEALEANEQYF. CDR3 bases: TGTGCCAGCAGTGAAGCGCTAGAAGCGAACGAGCAGTACTTC.